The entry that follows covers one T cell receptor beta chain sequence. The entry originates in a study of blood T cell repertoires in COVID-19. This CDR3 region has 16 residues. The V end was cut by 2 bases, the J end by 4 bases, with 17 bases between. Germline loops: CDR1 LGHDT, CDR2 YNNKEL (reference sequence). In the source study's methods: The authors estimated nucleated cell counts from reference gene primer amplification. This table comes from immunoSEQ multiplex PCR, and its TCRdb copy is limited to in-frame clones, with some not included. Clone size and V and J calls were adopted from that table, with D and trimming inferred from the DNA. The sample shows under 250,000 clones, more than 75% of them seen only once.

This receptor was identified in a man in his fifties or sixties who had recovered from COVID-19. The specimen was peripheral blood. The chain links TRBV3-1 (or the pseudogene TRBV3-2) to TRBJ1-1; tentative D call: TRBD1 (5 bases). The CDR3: CASSQWGDGSATEAFF. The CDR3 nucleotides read TGTGCCAGCAGCCAATGGGGGGACGGATCGGCCACTGAAGCTTTCTTT.